Listed below are T cell receptor beta chains from one sample, sequenced in a study of cytomegalovirus exposure and HLA in healthy donors. Repertoires were generated with immunoSEQ multiplex PCR, while TCRdb's copy carries only in-frame clones and drops some. Of about 180,000 clones listed, approximately 80% are singletons. The sequenced material came from PBMCs. The receptors originated from a girl aged 5 to 17 in good health and CMV-seropositive. Each CDR3 is given with its conserved first and last residue. Each record gives: clone size, V gene, J gene, D gene, CDR3 DNA, CDR3 protein. The D gene is left open where the match is weak. Clone size appears in some rows only: once, few, many, or a class for an expanded clone.

few	TRBV5-1	TRBJ2-1	TRBD1	TGCGCCAGCAGCCCCGGGACAGGCCATGAGCAGTTCTTC	CASSPGTGHEQFF
.	TRBV5-1	TRBJ2-1	.	TGCGCCAGCAGCTTCCGGGGGGCTTCCTACAATGAGCAGTTCTTC	CASSFRGASYNEQFF
.	TRBV30	TRBJ2-3	.	TGTGCCTGGAGTGAAAGGGGAGATACGCAGTATTTT	CAWSERGDTQYF
.	TRBV29-1	TRBJ2-7	TRBD1	TGCAGCGTGGGGGGACAGGCATCCTACGAGCAGTACTTC	CSVGGQASYEQYF
.	TRBV19	TRBJ1-2	.	TGTGCCAGTAGTATACAGGGGTCAGCTAACTATGGCTACACCTTC	CASSIQGSANYGYTF
.	TRBV4-2	TRBJ1-5	.	TGTGCCAGCAGCCAAGAAGTTGGGGGCTTATGGCCCCAGCATTTT	CASSQEVGGLWPQHF
.	TRBV6-6	TRBJ2-7	.	TGTGCCAGCAGTTACTTGGAGTCCAGAGTGGCGGACGAGCAGTACTTC	CASSYLESRVADEQYF
.	TRBV30	TRBJ1-6	TRBD1	TGTGCCTGGAGAGGCCGGGACAGATACAATTCACCCCTCCACTTT	CAWRGRDRYNSPLHF
.	TRBV19	TRBJ2-1	.	TGTGCCAGTAGCCCGGGGTCGGATGAGCAGTTCTTC	CASSPGSDEQFF
.	TRBV29-1	TRBJ2-7	.	TGCAGCGTTGAAGGCACAGGGCGAGACTACGAGCAGTACTTC	CSVEGTGRDYEQYF
.	TRBV30	TRBJ1-1	.	TGTGCCTGGACTATCCGGACTGCGAGTGGGACTGAAGCTTTCTTT	CAWTIRTASGTEAFF
.	TRBV10-2	TRBJ2-2	TRBD2	TGCGCCAGCAGTCCTTTCAAGCGGGAGGGGCTTGGCGGGGAGCTGTTTTTT	CASSPFKREGLGGELFF